These 26 T cell receptor beta chains originate from one sample sequenced in a study of T cells in Graves' hyperthyroidism and ophthalmopathy. Amplification of TCR beta CDR3 regions was performed using RNA transcripts as template. The HTBI set primed first-round TCR CDR3 RT-PCR. MiXCR, applied by TCRdb to the multiplex PCR reads, yields one record per CDR3 protein. The sample shows a few hundred thousand distinct CDR3 sequences, 25% of them seen only once. The source material was blood. These receptor sequences come from a man aged 45-65 years with Graves' hyperthyroidism.

Comments on this clonotype: It may be a read error: a sequence one base away is much more abundant. The genes are TRBV29-1 and TRBJ2-3; perhaps TRBD1 as D (6 bases). Germline V gene data show CDR1 as SQVTM and CDR2 as ANQGSEA. The CDR3 length is 11 residues. CDR3: CGGWGPDTQYF. CDR3 DNA: TGCGGCGGTTGGGGGCCAGATACGCAGTATTTT.

A word on this clonotype: At one of its ends the junction is not consistent with the germline gene, which may arise from a read error. The chain recombines TRBV2 with TRBJ2-6; TRBD1 is a possible D gene (5 bases). This CDR3 region has 15 residues. CDR1 is SNHLY and CDR2 is FYNNEI in the germline V gene. CDR3 region: CASSKSGSGVNVLTF. In DNA form, the CDR3 reads TGTGCCAGCAGTAAATCAGGGTCTGGGGTCAACGTCCTGACTTTC.

V is TRBV29-1 and J is TRBJ2-3; D is unclear. This CDR3 comprises 12 residues. The germline V gene encodes CDR1 SQVTM and CDR2 ANQGSEA. Trimming cost V 3 bases and J 10 bases, with 14 bases left between them. CDR3 nucleotide sequence: TGCAGCGTTGATTCGGCACAGAATTCGCAGTATTTT. Translating it yields CSVDSAQNSQYF.

The chain couples TRBV12-3 or TRBV12-4 to TRBJ1-1; D is undetermined. The CDR3 length is 14 residues. Trimming cost V 10 bases and J 2 bases, with 17 bases left between them. CDR3 coding DNA: TGTGCCACCGGAAGGACGCAAGGTAACACTGAAGCTTTCTTT. Protein: CATGRTQGNTEAFF.

This chain links TRBV19 with TRBJ2-7; D gene ambiguous. The CDR3 covers 12 residues. Germline V gene sequence: CDR1 LNHDA, CDR2 SQIVND (reference sequence). The V gene lost 4 bases and the J gene lost 6 bases, with 10 bases spanning the gap. CDR3 protein: CASSTPPGEQYF. In nucleotides, the CDR3 is TGTGCCAGTAGTACCCCCCCAGGCGAGCAGTACTTC.

V usage is TRBV2 and J usage is TRBJ1-3; no definite D call. Trimming stripped 1 base from V and 8 bases from J, with 6 bases between. CDR1 is SNHLY, CDR2 FYNNEI, per germline. The CDR3 is 12 residues long. The DNA of the CDR3 is TGTGCCAGCAGTGAAGGACAAGACACCATATATTTT. It codes for CASSEGQDTIYF.

This clonotype has only a few counts. This chain links TRBV6-1 with TRBJ2-3, with D possibly TRBD2 on 6 matching bases. The CDR3 length is 14 residues. Germline CDR1 is MNHNS and CDR2 is SASEGT. The V end was cut by 6 bases, the J end by 8 bases, with 18 bases between. In DNA form, the CDR3 reads TGTGCCAGCAGGGTAAACCCGCGGGATGGTACGCAGTATTTT. It codes for CASRVNPRDGTQYF.

In its sample, this clonotype was seen a few times. The chain employs TRBV19 and TRBJ2-7; D is possibly TRBD2 (5 bases). Trimming cost V 1 base and J 3 bases, with 13 bases left between them. This CDR3 contains 15 residues. CDR1 LNHDA and CDR2 SQIVND come from the germline V gene (reference sequence). The CDR3 spells CASSIGGEGFYEQYF. The CDR3 nucleotides are TGTGCCAGTAGTATAGGCGGAGAGGGCTTCTACGAGCAGTACTTC.

The chain links TRBV27 to TRBJ1-4; 10 bases line up with TRBD1. V was pared by 3 bases and J by 5 bases, with 3 bases of the junction left unmatched. The germline V gene has CDR1 MNHEY and CDR2 SMNVEV (reference sequence). The CDR3 is 15 amino acids. The CDR3 loop reads CASSLGQGRNEKLFF. The CDR3 DNA reads as TGTGCCAGCAGTTTGGGACAGGGGAGAAATGAAAAACTGTTTTTT.

The genes are TRBV19 and TRBJ2-1; TRBD1 matches at 9 bases. The germline V gene has CDR1 LNHDA and CDR2 SQIVND (reference sequence). The CDR3 loop spans 13 amino acids. With 7 bases clipped from V and 7 bases from J, the junction kept 5 bases outside the gene matches. The CDR3: CASTGQGWNEQFF. CDR3 DNA: TGTGCCAGTACTGGACAGGGGTGGAATGAGCAGTTCTTC. Full variable domain (rest looked up from reference TRBV19 and TRBJ2-1): DGGITQSPKYLFRKEGQNVTLSCEQNLNHDAMYWYRQDPGQGLRLIYYSQIVNDFQKGDIAEGYSVSREKKESFPLTVTSAQKNPTAFYLCASTGQGWNEQFFGPGTRLTVL.

This clonotype was seen a few times. The CDR3 sequence: CASSLSRGSGTGELFF. The CDR3 DNA is TGTGCCAGCAGTTTATCAAGAGGATCTGGGACCGGGGAGCTGTTTTTT. This chain connects TRBV28 to TRBJ2-2; D not resolved. Germline-derived CDR1 and CDR2 are MDHEN and SYDVKM. V was shortened by 1 base and J by 5 bases, with 14 bases between the two germline ends. The CDR3 spans 16 residues.

A few counts support this clonotype. V and J are TRBV6-5 and TRBJ2-7; 11 positions match TRBD2. Germline loops: CDR1 MNHEY, CDR2 SVGAGI. The CDR3 loop spans 15 amino acids. Trimming cost V 0 bases and J 4 bases; bases outside gene matches: 2. DNA of the CDR3: TGTGCCAGCAGTTACTCGACTAGCGGGACTTACGAGCAGTACTTC. Translation gives CASSYSTSGTYEQYF.

This clonotype was seen ten or more times. The DNA for the CDR3 is TGTGCCAGCAGCTTAGAACTTAGCGGGAACTCCTACGAGCAGTACTTC. Translation gives CASSLELSGNSYEQYF. The genes are TRBV11-2 and TRBJ2-7; the match to TRBD2 covers 8 bases. From germline, CDR1 is SGHAT and CDR2 FQNNGV. J was trimmed by 0 bases and V by 0 bases; bases with no gene match: 4. The CDR3 runs to 16 residues.

Details on this clonotype: This may be a read error, as it is one base from a much larger clone. The genes are TRBV5-6 and TRBJ2-5; TRBD2 matches 11 bases. Germline V lookup: CDR1 SGHDT, CDR2 YYEEEE. This CDR3 has 16 amino acids. The CDR3 DNA follows: TGTGCCAGCAGCTCTCGACTAGCGGGACGACAAGAGACCCAGTGCTTC. Protein: CASSSRLAGRQETQCF. Complete variable domain (other parts from reference TRBV5-6 and TRBJ2-5): DAGVTQSPTHLIKTRGQQVTLRCSPKSGHDTVSWYQQALGQGPQFIFQYYEEEERQRGNFPDRFSGHQFPNYSSELNVNALLLGDSALYLCASSSRLAGRQETQCFGPGTRLLVL.

This clonotype was recorded at least ten times. The chain has TRBV11-2 and TRBJ2-7; D might be TRBD1 or TRBD2, each matching 5 bases. V was pared by 1 base and J by 0 bases, with 10 bases between. The CDR3 covers 15 residues. Germline V gives CDR1 SGHAT, CDR2 FQNNGV. The CDR3 region is CASSLAGTLSYEQYF. The CDR3 DNA follows: TGTGCCAGCAGCTTAGCAGGGACCCTCTCCTACGAGCAGTACTTC.

A few counts support this clonotype. The rearrangement joins TRBV7-9 to TRBJ2-5; no clear D gene. V shed 5 bases and J shed 2 bases, with 18 bases lying between them. Per germline, CDR1 SEHNR and CDR2 FQNEAQ (reference sequence). There are 16 residues in the CDR3. The CDR3 bases are TGTGCCAGCAGCCCCGCAGGTCTTGCGTTGCAAGAGACCCAGTACTTC. Protein: CASSPAGLALQETQYF.

J is TRBJ2-1 and V is TRBV12-3 or TRBV12-4, with D possibly being TRBD1 or TRBD2 (5 bases each). Trimming took off 6 bases at V and 1 base at J, with 13 bases between the two ends. This CDR3 contains 15 residues. This CDR3 reads CASRPGPPSYNEQFF. CDR3 sequence (DNA): TGTGCCAGCAGACCGGGACCCCCGTCCTACAATGAGCAGTTCTTC.

The gene calls are TRBV5-1 and TRBJ2-1; D is ambiguous. The CDR3 sequence is 14 residues long. From germline, CDR1 is SGHRS and CDR2 YFSETQ. Trimming cost V 1 base and J 1 base, with 6 bases left between them. This chain's CDR3 is CASSLFDSYNEQFF. The CDR3 DNA reads as TGCGCCAGCAGCTTGTTCGATTCCTACAATGAGCAGTTCTTC.

This clonotype was seen at least ten times. CDR3 DNA: TGTGCCAGCAGTTCCGTGGGTGAGCAGTTCTTC. Translating gives CASSSVGEQFF. The rearrangement uses TRBV12-3 or TRBV12-4 and TRBJ2-1; unclear D gene. This CDR3 comprises 11 residues. The V and J ends lost 4 bases and 9 bases respectively, with 7 bases between them.

This clonotype was detected ten times or more. The chain links TRBV11-3 to TRBJ2-5, with a tentative D call TRBD2 (6 bases). Germline V gene sequence: CDR1 SGHNT, CDR2 YENEEA. The CDR3 is 13 amino acids. Deletions cut 6 bases from V and 4 bases from J, with 12 bases between. Here the CDR3 reads CASRSSGGETQYF. CDR3 in DNA: TGTGCCAGCAGGTCTTCCGGGGGAGAGACCCAGTACTTC.

The J gene is TRBJ2-1, the V gene TRBV19, with 8 bases fitting TRBD1. V was clipped by 3 bases and J by 4 bases; unmatched bases: 5. Germline V CDR1 and CDR2: LNHDA, SQIVND (reference sequence). The CDR3 is 15 residues long. This CDR3 is CASSMIGQGYNEQFF. The CDR3 DNA sequence: TGTGCCAGTAGTATGATTGGACAGGGATACAATGAGCAGTTCTTC. Together with reference TRBV19 and TRBJ2-1, the CDR3 gives the full variable domain: DGGITQSPKYLFRKEGQNVTLSCEQNLNHDAMYWYRQDPGQGLRLIYYSQIVNDFQKGDIAEGYSVSREKKESFPLTVTSAQKNPTAFYLCASSMIGQGYNEQFFGPGTRLTVL.

This clonotype has a count of ten or more. V and J are TRBV6-5 and TRBJ2-5; 8 bases fit TRBD1. From germline, CDR1 is MNHEY and CDR2 SVGAGI. The junction had 7 bases not matched to a gene; V was cut back by 2 bases and J by 5 bases. The CDR3 extends over 15 amino acids. CDR3 in amino acids: CASSYDTGGSETQYF. Here the CDR3 DNA reads TGTGCCAGCAGTTACGACACAGGGGGGAGCGAGACCCAGTACTTC.

This clonotype was seen many times. The chain is built from TRBV7-9 and TRBJ2-7, with D possibly being TRBD2 (6 bases). Germline CDR1 reads SEHNR; CDR2 reads FQNEAQ (reference sequence). Trimming stripped 5 bases from V and 0 bases from J, with 14 bases between. There are 15 residues in the CDR3. This CDR3 is CASSDRDSDSYEQYF. CDR3 coding DNA: TGTGCCAGCAGCGACCGGGACTCAGACTCCTACGAGCAGTACTTC.

The chain carries TRBV19 and TRBJ2-7, with 7 bases fitting TRBD2. CDR3 length: 15 residues. In germline, CDR1 is LNHDA, CDR2 SQIVND (reference sequence). J gave up 0 bases and V 2 bases, and 4 bases lay outside the gene matches. CDR3 region: CASSITGGASYEQYF. DNA of the CDR3: TGTGCCAGTAGTATAACGGGAGGTGCCTCCTACGAGCAGTACTTC.

The chain is built from TRBV7-2 and TRBJ1-1, with D unresolved. The CDR3 contains 15 residues. CDR1 is SGHTA, CDR2 FQGNSA, per germline. Trimming left V 1 base short and J 0 bases short, with 9 bases between. The CDR3 is CASSLEVFMNTEAFF. As DNA, the CDR3 is TGTGCCAGCAGCTTAGAGGTATTCATGAACACTGAAGCTTTCTTT.

This clonotype was seen many times. V and J are TRBV11-2 and TRBJ2-7; the match to TRBD2 covers 7 bases. V trimming: 5 bases; J trimming: 4 bases; junction bases outside the gene matches: 8. Per the germline V gene, CDR1 is SGHAT and CDR2 is FQNNGV. This CDR3 contains 14 residues. In DNA form, the CDR3 reads TGTGCCAGCAGCCGCGGGAGTGGTATATACGAGCAGTACTTC. Encoded protein: CASSRGSGIYEQYF.